These 16 T cell receptor beta chains were all obtained from the same sample, sequenced in a study of control samples from healthy donors and cancer patients (dated by TCRdb to the early 2020s). The library was generated by the immunoSEQ multiplex PCR assay. The table was pulled from immuneACCESS by TCRdb, which kept in-frame rearrangements only. Such tables lose some clones; where checked, under half of the loss comes from unresolved V genes, and the rest has no known cause. The sample's own table lists 150,000 to 200,000 clones. 2.2% of the sample comes from the top ten. The sequencing input was blood. All receptors derive from a woman in her twenties or thirties in good health.

In nucleotides, the CDR3 is TGTGCCAGCAGTCAGGGGCTCACTGAAGCTTTCTTT. Protein sequence: CASSQGLTEAFF. The chain uses TRBV6-6 and TRBJ1-1; TRBD1 might be the D (6 bases). Germline V CDR1 and CDR2: MNHNY, SVGAGI (reference sequence). The CDR3 runs 12 residues. Trimming left V 5 bases short and J 4 bases short, with 8 bases between.

V usage is TRBV5-1 and J usage is TRBJ1-6; D is unclear. CDR3 length: 15 amino acids. Trimming pared 7 bases from V and 1 base from J, leaving 12 bases between. Germline V gene lookup returns CDR1 SGHRS and CDR2 YFSETQ. The CDR3 nucleotides are TGCGCCAGCCGAAGTCCGGGGTCCTATAATTCACCCCTCCACTTT. Translation gives CASRSPGSYNSPLHF.

Written as DNA, the CDR3 is TGTGCCAGCAGCTTAGGGTCTACGTACCAAGAGACCCAGTACTTC. Translation: CASSLGSTYQETQYF. This chain joins TRBV7-2 and TRBJ2-5; the D is unclear. The CDR3 totals 15 residues. Trimming left V 1 base short and J 0 bases short, with 9 bases between. CDR1 is SGHTA and CDR2 is FQGNSA in the germline V gene.

The V and J genes are TRBV5-8 and TRBJ2-5; D is undetermined. V was cut by 1 base and J by 2 bases, with 12 bases left in between. Germline loops: CDR1 SGHTS, CDR2 YDEGEE. The CDR3 has 15 amino acids. The CDR3 here is CASSLLGSPQETQYF. The CDR3 DNA reads as TGTGCCAGCAGCTTGCTGGGGTCCCCACAAGAGACCCAGTACTTC.

The chain has TRBV28 and TRBJ1-2; no reliable D call. Germline V gene data show CDR1 as MDHEN and CDR2 as SYDVKM. The CDR3 contains 14 residues. The V end was cut by 8 bases, the J end by 5 bases, with 18 bases between. The CDR3 loop is CASSQDTEVYGYTF. The CDR3 nucleotides read TGTGCCAGCTCACAAGATACTGAGGTGTATGGCTACACCTTC.

The J gene is TRBJ2-7, the V gene TRBV18; D may be TRBD1 (6 bases). V shed 2 bases and J shed 5 bases, with 13 bases lying between them. The CDR3 loop spans 14 amino acids. CDR1 KGHSH and CDR2 LQKENI come from the germline V gene. Here the CDR3 DNA reads TGTGCCAGCTCACCAATGGACAGTGCTAACGAGCAGTACTTC. Protein product: CASSPMDSANEQYF.

The chain uses TRBV19 and TRBJ2-3; 7 nucleotides align to TRBD2. This CDR3 is 17 amino acids long. Losses at the gene ends were 7 bases for V and 0 bases for J; bases not matched to a gene: 13. The germline CDR1 and CDR2 sequences are LNHDA and SQIVND (reference sequence). The CDR3 sequence is CASTRGLASGSTDTQYF. The CDR3, as DNA: TGTGCCAGTACCCGGGGGTTGGCTAGCGGTAGCACAGATACGCAGTATTTT.

Remarks on this clone: At one end the junction does not follow the germline gene, possibly because of a read error. The gene calls are TRBV7-7 and TRBJ2-1, with TRBD2 as a possible D gene (5 bases). CDR1 and CDR2 from the germline V gene are SSHAT and FNYEAQ (reference sequence). The CDR3 loop spans 20 amino acids. The CDR3 DNA reads TGTGCTAGCAGGCCCAGCGGACCCACAACCCCGGTTGGCTCCTACAATGAGCAGTTCTTC. This gives the protein CASRPSGPTTPVGSYNEQFF.

The gene calls are TRBV28 and TRBJ1-4, with 9 bases fitting TRBD1. Germline CDR1 reads MDHEN; CDR2 reads SYDVKM. There are 15 residues in the CDR3. V lost 6 bases, J lost 8 bases, and 10 bases stayed unmatched. Written as DNA, the CDR3 is TGTGCCAGCAGGCCTCCGGGACAGGGTAGGGAAAAACTGTTTTTT. Encoded protein: CASRPPGQGREKLFF. Variable domain in full (rest from reference TRBV28 and TRBJ1-4): DVKVTQSSRYLVKRTGEKVFLECVQDMDHENMFWYRQDPGLGLRLIYFSYDVKMKEKGDIPEGYSVSREKKERFSLILESASTNQTSMYLCASRPPGQGREKLFFGSGTQLSVL.

CDR3 sequence (DNA): TGTGCCTGGAGGGACACCTTCAATGAGCAGTTCTTC. Protein: CAWRDTFNEQFF. The chain has TRBV30 and TRBJ2-1; weak D call: TRBD1 (5 bases). CDR1 GTSNPN and CDR2 SVGIG come from the germline V gene (reference sequence). The CDR3 runs to 12 residues. V lost 3 bases to trimming and J lost 6 bases, with 9 bases between them.

This chain uses TRBV3-1 (or the pseudogene TRBV3-2) with TRBJ1-2; D uncertain. The CDR3 loop spans 16 amino acids. The V and J ends lost 0 bases and 2 bases respectively, with 13 bases between them. CDR1 LGHDT and CDR2 YNNKEL come from the germline V gene (reference sequence). The DNA for the CDR3 is TGTGCCAGCAGCCAAGAGGCGCCGGGTATCAACTATGGCTACACCTTC. Its translation is CASSQEAPGINYGYTF.

This chain uses TRBV19 with TRBJ2-1; D not certain. The CDR3 extends over 14 amino acids. Trimming pared 1 base from V and 0 bases from J, leaving 4 bases between. Germline V gene data show CDR1 as LNHDA and CDR2 as SQIVND (reference sequence). The CDR3 DNA is TGTGCCAGTAGTATAGTGAGCTCCTACAATGAGCAGTTCTTC. It yields the protein CASSIVSSYNEQFF.

The V and J genes are TRBV24-1 and TRBJ2-5; D is undetermined. The V gene's germline CDR1 is KGHDR and CDR2 SFDVKD. The CDR3 has 15 residues. Trimming removed 3 bases at V and 4 bases at J, with 14 bases between. The CDR3 loop reads CATSDTTSVVETQYF. CDR3 nucleotide sequence: TGTGCCACCAGTGATACAACCTCCGTCGTAGAGACCCAGTACTTC.

This chain joins TRBV2 and TRBJ1-1; perhaps TRBD1 as D (6 bases). V lost 4 bases, J lost 6 bases, and 15 bases lay in between. Per the germline V gene, CDR1 is SNHLY and CDR2 is FYNNEI. The CDR3 runs 14 residues. As DNA, the CDR3 is TGTGCCAGCAGTGTCAGGGGAGGGAAGGCTGAAGCTTTCTTT. Translating gives CASSVRGGKAEAFF.

CDR3 sequence reads: CASSLSLFEAFF. Here the CDR3 DNA reads TGTGCCAGCAGTTTGAGTTTGTTTGAAGCTTTCTTT. This chain joins TRBV12-3 or TRBV12-4 and TRBJ1-1; D not certain. Trimming took off 3 bases at V and 7 bases at J, with 9 bases between the two ends. The CDR3 is 12 residues long.

V is TRBV10-3 and J is TRBJ1-4; possible D gene TRBD1, 5 bases. V lost 3 bases to trimming and J lost 5 bases, with 13 bases between them. CDR3 length: 15 amino acids. Germline loops: CDR1 ENHRY, CDR2 SYGVKD. CDR3 DNA sequence: TGTGCCATCAGTGATAGGGGTAATCGGAATGAAAAACTGTTTTTT. As protein: CAISDRGNRNEKLFF.